This T cell receptor (beta chain) was retrieved from a study of T cell responses to AZD1222 COVID-19 vaccine. Trimming removed 0 bases from V and 0 bases from J; junction bases left unmatched: 2. CDR1 SGHRS and CDR2 YFSETQ come from the germline V gene. The CDR3 runs to 15 residues. The protocol was immunoSEQ multiplex PCR, while the TCRdb copy is restricted to in-frame clones and leaves out a portion. The repertoire holds fewer than 180,000 clones, with about 93% as singletons. This TCR was sampled from an adult in good health. The sample consisted of peripheral blood, taken on day 0 of AZD1222 vaccination. This rearrangement joins TRBV5-1 to TRBJ1-1, with TRBD1 matching 7 bases. The CDR3 nucleotides are TGCGCCAGCAGCTTGGGACAGGGTATGAACACTGAAGCTTTCTTT. It specifies CASSLGQGMNTEAFF.